Following are 20 T cell receptor beta chains from one sample sequenced in a study of T cells expressing NK-cell markers. Each CDR3 protein gets one entry in TCRdb, which reprocessed the 5' RACE reads and gives no DNA. Recorded here are 300,000 to 450,000 distinct CDR3 sequences; the top ten clones represent 5.2%. The sequencing input was blood T cells: a sorted CD56 or NKG2C T cell subset, CD4+ or CD8+ T cells, or bulk PBMC T cells (not recorded which). These receptors were obtained from a man aged 18-70 years in good health.

V is TRBV28 and J is TRBJ1-5; TCRdb selects TRBD1, and the lack of DNA leaves this call unchecked. CDR1 and CDR2 from the germline V gene are MDHEN and SYDVKM. The CDR3 totals 15 residues. This chain's CDR3 is CASSGQGAGDQPQHF.

The CDR3 here is CSAREGYRVSGELFF. This chain joins TRBV20-1 and TRBJ2-2; without DNA, the TCRdb call of TRBD1 cannot be checked. This CDR3 comprises 15 residues. The germline V gene encodes CDR1 DFQATT and CDR2 SNEGSKA (reference sequence).

The V and J genes are TRBV5-6 and TRBJ2-3. Germline values: CDR1 SGHDT, CDR2 YYEEEE. This CDR3 comprises 15 residues. The CDR3 sequence: CASSLRPPEVDTQYF.

This rearrangement joins TRBV4-1 to TRBJ1-4. Germline assignment: CDR1 MGHRA and CDR2 YSYEKL. The CDR3 sequence is 15 residues long. CDR3 in amino acids: CASSLGARANEKLFF.

The rearrangement joins TRBV29-1 to TRBJ1-4. Germline V gene data show CDR1 as SQVTM and CDR2 as ANQGSEA. The CDR3 covers 11 residues. CDR3 loop: CSGLSAEKLFF.

This rearrangement joins TRBV3-1 to TRBJ2-2; the TCRdb D gene call, TRBD2, has no DNA to confirm it. Germline V gene lookup returns CDR1 LGHDT and CDR2 YNNKEL (reference sequence). This CDR3 contains 14 residues. The chain's CDR3 is CASSLASGTGELFF.

V gene TRBV10-3 combines with J gene TRBJ2-1; the D call of TRBD2 rests on TCRdb alone, since no DNA is present to check it. The CDR3 length is 15 residues. CDR1 ENHRY and CDR2 SYGVKD come from the germline V gene. This CDR3 is CAIKGLAGDNNEQFF.

The chain has TRBV4-2 and TRBJ1-3. The CDR3 is 16 residues long. Germline V CDR1 and CDR2: LGHNA, YNFKEQ. CDR3 protein: CASSQQLRFSGNTIYF.

The rearrangement uses TRBV7-3 and TRBJ2-2; without DNA, the TCRdb call of TRBD2 cannot be checked. CDR3 length: 16 residues. Looked up from germline, CDR1 is SGHTA and CDR2 is FQGTGA. CDR3 region: CASSLRTPRGTGELFF.

The genes are TRBV5-1 and TRBJ2-5; without DNA, the TCRdb call of TRBD1 cannot be checked. This CDR3 comprises 14 residues. Germline CDR1 is SGHRS and CDR2 is YFSETQ. CDR3 residues: CASSLPSRQETQYF.

This chain links TRBV5-1 with TRBJ2-3. Germline V gene data show CDR1 as SGHRS and CDR2 as YFSETQ. The CDR3 is made up of 14 amino acids. CDR3 amino acids: CASSLVFASGTQYF.

The rearrangement links TRBV28 to TRBJ2-7; lacking DNA, the TRBD2 call made by TCRdb goes unchecked. Germline-derived CDR1 and CDR2 are MDHEN and SYDVKM. The CDR3 spans 16 residues. The CDR3: CASIPPLGQGFHEQYF.

This rearrangement joins TRBV7-9 to TRBJ2-1; TCRdb's assignment of TRBD1 cannot be checked, as there is no DNA. From germline, CDR1 is SEHNR and CDR2 FQNEAQ (reference sequence). CDR3 size: 14 residues. The CDR3 loop reads CASWGQGSPNEQFF.

The genes are TRBV24-1 and TRBJ2-1. This CDR3 spans 11 amino acids. Germline CDR1 KGHDR, CDR2 SFDVKD. CDR3: CATSVEGEQFF.

The CDR3 protein is CASTRQGPYEQYF. The chain combines TRBV6-6 with TRBJ2-7; TCRdb proposes TRBD1, but this gene call is untestable without DNA. CDR3 length: 13 residues. CDR1 and CDR2 (germline): MNHNY, SVGAGI (reference sequence).

The J gene is TRBJ1-4, the V gene TRBV2; TCRdb names TRBD1, which stays unverified in the absence of DNA. This CDR3 region has 14 residues. Looked up from germline, CDR1 is SNHLY and CDR2 is FYNNEI. The CDR3 here is CASSDSLAPEKLFF.

This chain connects TRBV27 to TRBJ2-1; the D call of TRBD2 rests on TCRdb alone, since no DNA is present to check it. There are 17 residues in the CDR3. Per germline, CDR1 MNHEY and CDR2 SMNVEV (reference sequence). This CDR3 reads CASSSPLLAGRYNEQFF.

This sequence joins TRBV20-1 and TRBJ2-1; TCRdb's assignment of TRBD1 cannot be checked, as there is no DNA. The CDR3 totals 14 residues. The germline V gene encodes CDR1 DFQATT and CDR2 SNEGSKA (reference sequence). This CDR3 reads CSAYKEAEGWEQFF.

V gene TRBV14 combines with J gene TRBJ1-1. Germline loops: CDR1 SGHDN, CDR2 FVKESK. This CDR3 region has 12 residues. This CDR3 reads CASGPFGTEAFF. The complete variable domain, with remaining parts taken from reference TRBV14 and TRBJ1-1, reads EAGVTQFPSHSVIEKGQTVTLRCDPISGHDNLYWYRRVMGKEIKFLLHFVKESKQDESGMPNNRFLAERTGGTYSTLKVQPAELEDSGVYFCASGPFGTEAFFGQGTRLTVV.

This sequence joins TRBV6-6 and TRBJ2-1; there is no DNA to check the TCRdb D call of TRBD1. This CDR3 comprises 13 residues. In germline, CDR1 is MNHNY, CDR2 SVGAGI (reference sequence). CDR3 loop: CASSRGAGNEQFF.